These T cell receptor beta chains were read from a single sample in a study of cytomegalovirus exposure and HLA in healthy donors. Using immunoSEQ multiplex PCR, the repertoire was profiled, and TCRdb retains in-frame clones only, with some absent. Among around 150,000 clones listed, 70% to 80% were seen once. The sequenced sample consisted of PBMCs. The receptors stem from a human donor in good health. Each CDR3 is given with its conserved first and last residue. Each record gives: CDR3 protein, CDR3 DNA, D gene, V gene, clone size, J gene. D genes are given only for firm matches. Clone size, where shown, is once, few, many, or a class for clones that have expanded.

CDR3: CASGSGLAGYNEQFF; DNA: TGTGCTAGTGGCTCCGGCCTGGCGGGGTACAATGAGCAGTTCTTC; D: NA; V: TRBV12-5; size: NA; J: TRBJ2-1
CDR3: CATQGGYGYTF; DNA: TGTGCCACCCAGGGGGGCTATGGCTACACCTTC; D: TRBD1; V: TRBV28; size: NA; J: TRBJ1-2
CDR3: CASSYRGGNTIYF; DNA: TGTGCCAGCAGTTACAGAGGTGGAAACACCATATATTTT; D: NA; V: TRBV6-5; size: NA; J: TRBJ1-3
CDR3: CASSLTGGQGYTF; DNA: TGTGCCAGCAGCTTGACAGGGGGCCAAGGCTACACCTTC; D: TRBD1; V: TRBV5-6; size: NA; J: TRBJ1-2
CDR3: CASSLTGEAFF; DNA: TGTGCCAGCAGCCTTACAGGGGAAGCTTTCTTT; D: NA; V: TRBV28; size: few; J: TRBJ1-1
CDR3: CASSQSDRGIGELFF; DNA: TGCGCCAGCAGCCAAAGCGACAGGGGGATCGGGGAGCTGTTTTTT; D: TRBD1; V: TRBV5-1; size: few; J: TRBJ2-2
CDR3: CASSSTWWGLPINYGYTF; DNA: TGTGCCAGCAGCTCTACCTGGTGGGGCCTACCAATAAACTATGGCTACACCTTC; D: NA; V: TRBV27; size: NA; J: TRBJ1-2
CDR3: CASSLGRLGAATDTQYF; DNA: TGTGCCAGCAGCTTAGGTCGTCTTGGGGCGGCGACAGATACGCAGTATTTT; D: NA; V: TRBV7-8; size: NA; J: TRBJ2-3
CDR3: CASSFHEQPQHF; DNA: TGTGCCAGCAGCTTTCATGAGCAGCCCCAGCATTTT; D: NA; V: TRBV7-3; size: NA; J: TRBJ1-5
CDR3: CASSEERGSPRTDTQYF; DNA: TGTGCCAGCAGTGAGGAAAGGGGTAGCCCTCGCACAGATACGCAGTATTTT; D: NA; V: TRBV2; size: NA; J: TRBJ2-3
CDR3: CASSQGAGNEQFF; DNA: TGCGCCAGCAGCCAAGGGGCTGGCAATGAGCAGTTCTTC; D: NA; V: TRBV5-1; size: once; J: TRBJ2-1
CDR3: CASSQTITYEQYF; DNA: TGTGCCAGTAGCCAGACAATAACCTACGAGCAGTACTTC; D: NA; V: TRBV19; size: NA; J: TRBJ2-7
CDR3: CASSPWGADYEQYF; DNA: TGTGCCAGCAGTCCCTGGGGAGCGGACTACGAGCAGTACTTC; D: NA; V: TRBV6-6; size: once; J: TRBJ2-7
CDR3: CASSVYGKDNEQFF; DNA: TGTGCCAGCAGCGTATACGGGAAGGACAATGAGCAGTTCTTC; D: NA; V: TRBV9; size: NA; J: TRBJ2-1
CDR3: CASSPGGQVGYGYTF; DNA: TGCGCCAGCAGCCCCGGAGGGCAGGTGGGCTATGGCTACACCTTC; D: NA; V: TRBV5-1; size: NA; J: TRBJ1-2
CDR3: CASRDKSGSTGELFF; DNA: TGTGCCAGCAGGGACAAAAGCGGGAGTACCGGGGAGCTGTTTTTT; D: TRBD2; V: TRBV7-3; size: NA; J: TRBJ2-2
CDR3: CASSSLLRLAGVGEQYF; DNA: TGTGCCAGCAGCTCTTTATTGAGACTAGCGGGGGTTGGCGAGCAGTACTTC; D: TRBD2; V: TRBV5-5; size: few; J: TRBJ2-7
CDR3: CASSATASGRAYNEQFF; DNA: TGCGCCAGCAGCGCGACCGCTAGCGGGAGGGCCTACAATGAGCAGTTCTTC; D: TRBD2; V: TRBV5-1; size: NA; J: TRBJ2-1
CDR3: CASSLGTGGLNEKLFF; DNA: TGCGCCAGCAGCTTGGGGACAGGAGGTCTTAATGAAAAACTGTTTTTT; D: TRBD1; V: TRBV5-1; size: NA; J: TRBJ1-4
CDR3: CAWSTTGAFTDTQYF; DNA: TGTGCCTGGAGTACGACAGGGGCCTTCACAGATACGCAGTATTTT; D: TRBD1; V: TRBV30; size: NA; J: TRBJ2-3
CDR3: CSVAGTVNSPLHF; DNA: TGCAGCGTTGCAGGGACAGTCAATTCACCCCTCCACTTT; D: TRBD1; V: TRBV29-1; size: NA; J: TRBJ1-6
CDR3: CASRTSGTGELFF; DNA: TGTGCCAGTAGGACTAGCGGCACCGGGGAGCTGTTTTTT; D: TRBD2; V: TRBV6-1; size: few; J: TRBJ2-2
CDR3: CASSQDSGKGAEQETQYF; DNA: TGCGCCAGCAGCCAAGATTCAGGTAAGGGAGCAGAGCAAGAGACCCAGTACTTC; D: NA; V: TRBV4-3; size: NA; J: TRBJ2-5
CDR3: CASSSTGSEQYF; DNA: TGTGCCAGCAGTTCGACAGGGTCCGAGCAGTACTTC; D: TRBD1; V: TRBV27; size: NA; J: TRBJ2-7
CDR3: CASSAQGGNQPQHF; DNA: TGTGCCAGCAGTGCACAGGGCGGCAATCAGCCCCAGCATTTT; D: NA; V: TRBV6-1; size: NA; J: TRBJ1-5
CDR3: CASSVRTGDYGYTF; DNA: TGTGCCAGCAGCGTTCGGACAGGGGATTATGGCTACACCTTC; D: TRBD1; V: TRBV9; size: NA; J: TRBJ1-2
CDR3: CASSTSGGGVRDTQYF; DNA: TGCGCCAGCAGCACCTCGGGCGGGGGGGTCAGAGATACGCAGTATTTT; D: TRBD2; V: TRBV5-1; size: NA; J: TRBJ2-3
CDR3: CASSLLQGNSPLHF; DNA: TGTGCCAGCAGTTTGCTCCAGGGTAATTCACCCCTCCACTTT; D: NA; V: TRBV27; size: NA; J: TRBJ1-6
CDR3: CASSLWDRENEQYF; DNA: TGTGCCAGCAGCTTATGGGACAGAGAGAACGAGCAGTACTTC; D: TRBD1; V: TRBV7-9; size: NA; J: TRBJ2-7
CDR3: CASMIRGSETQYF; DNA: TGTGCCAGCATGATCAGGGGTTCTGAGACCCAGTACTTC; D: NA; V: TRBV13; size: NA; J: TRBJ2-5
CDR3: CASSAGGQLNYGYTF; DNA: TGTGCCAGCAGCGCAGGGGGCCAGCTCAACTATGGCTACACCTTC; D: TRBD1; V: TRBV7-2; size: NA; J: TRBJ1-2
CDR3: CASSGGRTSGFEEETQYF; DNA: TGTGCCAGCAGTGGCGGAAGGACTAGCGGGTTCGAGGAAGAGACCCAGTACTTC; D: TRBD2; V: TRBV2; size: few; J: TRBJ2-5
CDR3: CASSPRGRDEAFF; DNA: TGTGCCAGCAGCCCCCGGGGGAGAGATGAAGCTTTCTTT; D: NA; V: TRBV5-4; size: NA; J: TRBJ1-1
CDR3: CASSYSGGSGNTIYF; DNA: TGTGCCAGCAGTTACTCAGGGGGCTCTGGAAACACCATATATTTT; D: NA; V: TRBV6-6; size: NA; J: TRBJ1-3
CDR3: CASSRRFGVEAFF; DNA: TGTGCCAGCAGCAGAAGGTTCGGGGTGGAAGCTTTCTTT; D: NA; V: TRBV7-9; size: NA; J: TRBJ1-1